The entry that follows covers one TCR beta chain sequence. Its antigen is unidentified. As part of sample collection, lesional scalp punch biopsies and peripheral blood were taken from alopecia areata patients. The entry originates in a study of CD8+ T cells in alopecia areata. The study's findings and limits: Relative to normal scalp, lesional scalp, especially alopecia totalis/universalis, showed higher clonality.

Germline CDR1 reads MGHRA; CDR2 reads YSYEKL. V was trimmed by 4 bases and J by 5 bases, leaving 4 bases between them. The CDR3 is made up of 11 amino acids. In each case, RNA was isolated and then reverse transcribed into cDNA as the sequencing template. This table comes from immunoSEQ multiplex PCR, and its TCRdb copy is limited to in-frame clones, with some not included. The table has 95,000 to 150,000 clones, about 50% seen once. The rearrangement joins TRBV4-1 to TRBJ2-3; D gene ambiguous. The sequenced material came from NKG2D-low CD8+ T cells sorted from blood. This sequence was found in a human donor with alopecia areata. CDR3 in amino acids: CASSLGDTQYF. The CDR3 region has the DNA TGCGCCAGCAGCCTTGGAGATACGCAGTATTTT.